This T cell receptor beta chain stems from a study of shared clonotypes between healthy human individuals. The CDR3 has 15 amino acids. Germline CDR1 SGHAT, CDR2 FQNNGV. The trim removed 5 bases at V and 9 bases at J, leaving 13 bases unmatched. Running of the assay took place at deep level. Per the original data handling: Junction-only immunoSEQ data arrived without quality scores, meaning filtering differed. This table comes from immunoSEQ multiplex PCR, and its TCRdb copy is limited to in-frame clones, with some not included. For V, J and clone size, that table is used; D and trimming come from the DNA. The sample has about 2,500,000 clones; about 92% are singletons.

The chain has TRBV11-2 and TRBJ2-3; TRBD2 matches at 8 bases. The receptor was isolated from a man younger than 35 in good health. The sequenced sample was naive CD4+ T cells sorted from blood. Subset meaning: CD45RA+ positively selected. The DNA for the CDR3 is TGTGCCAGCAGCGCCGGGATGGGGACTAGTCTGACGCAGTATTTT. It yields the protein CASSAGMGTSLTQYF.